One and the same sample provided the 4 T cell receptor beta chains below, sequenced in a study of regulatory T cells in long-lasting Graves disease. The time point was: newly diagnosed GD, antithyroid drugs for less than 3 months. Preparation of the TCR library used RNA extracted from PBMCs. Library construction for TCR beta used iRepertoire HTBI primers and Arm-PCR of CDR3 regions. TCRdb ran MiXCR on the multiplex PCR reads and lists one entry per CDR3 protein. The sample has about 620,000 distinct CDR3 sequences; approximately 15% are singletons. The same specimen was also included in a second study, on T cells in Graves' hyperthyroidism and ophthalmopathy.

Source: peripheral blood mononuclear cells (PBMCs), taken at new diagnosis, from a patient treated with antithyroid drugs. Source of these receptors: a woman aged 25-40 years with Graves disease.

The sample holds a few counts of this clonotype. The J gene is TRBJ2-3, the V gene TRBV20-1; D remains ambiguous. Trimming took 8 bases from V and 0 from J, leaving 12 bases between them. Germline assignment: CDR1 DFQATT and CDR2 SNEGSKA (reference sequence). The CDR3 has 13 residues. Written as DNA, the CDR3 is TGCAGTCCATACGCCCCCAGCACAGATACGCAGTATTTT. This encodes CSPYAPSTDTQYF.

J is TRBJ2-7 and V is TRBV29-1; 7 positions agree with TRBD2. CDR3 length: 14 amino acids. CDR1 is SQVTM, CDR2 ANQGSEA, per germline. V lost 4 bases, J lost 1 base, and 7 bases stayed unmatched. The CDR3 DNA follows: TGCAGCGTTGGTGGGGGACTATCTTCCTACGAGCAGTACTTC. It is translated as CSVGGGLSSYEQYF.

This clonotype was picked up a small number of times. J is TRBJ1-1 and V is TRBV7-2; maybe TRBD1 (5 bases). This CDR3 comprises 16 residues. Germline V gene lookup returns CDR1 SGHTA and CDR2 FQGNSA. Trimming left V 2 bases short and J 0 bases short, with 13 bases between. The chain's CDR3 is CASSLFQGGMNTEAFF. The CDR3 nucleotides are TGTGCCAGCAGCTTATTCCAGGGAGGAATGAACACTGAAGCTTTCTTT.

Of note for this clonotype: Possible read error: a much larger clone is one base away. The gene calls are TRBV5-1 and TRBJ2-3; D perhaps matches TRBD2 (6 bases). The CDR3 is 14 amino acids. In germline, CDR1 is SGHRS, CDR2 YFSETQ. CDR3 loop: CASSPGVVADTQYF. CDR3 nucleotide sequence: TGTGCCAGCAGCCCGGGGGTGGTGGCAGATACGCAGTATTTT.